These 7 T cell receptor beta chains originate from one sample sequenced in a study of human versus mouse CDR3 diversity and MHC coevolution. Using immunoSEQ multiplex PCR, the repertoire was profiled, and TCRdb retains in-frame clones only, with some absent. This sample has about 60,000 clones, with about 93% found just once. The sequencing input was naive CD4+ T cells from blood. Subset denoted: CD45RO-negative CD62L-positive naive CD4 T cells. The receptors shown here come from a person between 55 and 69 years old in good health.

J is TRBJ2-1 and V is TRBV11-3; TRBD1 matches at 9 bases. The CDR3 totals 15 residues. The V gene end was trimmed by 4 bases and the J gene end by 6 bases; junction bases not matched to a gene: 7. From germline, CDR1 is SGHNT and CDR2 YENEEA. This CDR3 is CASSSQGAAINEQFF. The CDR3 DNA reads as TGTGCCAGCAGCTCACAGGGGGCTGCTATCAATGAGCAGTTCTTC.

This clone was counted between two and nine times. The V call is TRBV7-3, the J call TRBJ1-3; the match to TRBD1 covers 8 bases. CDR1 and CDR2 (germline): SGHTA, FQGTGA. This CDR3 spans 15 amino acids. V trimming: 5 bases; J trimming: 1 base; junction bases outside the gene matches: 4. CDR3 residues: CASSLWDRSGNTIYF. CDR3 DNA: TGTGCCAGCAGCCTATGGGACAGGTCTGGAAACACCATATATTTT.

CDR3 protein: CASGTASGYGYTF. The CDR3 DNA reads as TGTGCCAGCGGGACTGCATCGGGCTATGGCTACACCTTC. The rearrangement links TRBV7-2 to TRBJ1-2; possibly TRBD1 for D (5 bases). The V end lost 8 bases, the J end lost 4 bases, and 14 bases lay between the germline ends. The CDR3 consists of 13 residues. CDR1 and CDR2 (germline): SGHTA, FQGNSA.

The rearrangement uses TRBV6-1 and TRBJ1-2; 7 nucleotides align to TRBD1. CDR3 length: 14 amino acids. Per the germline V gene, CDR1 is MNHNS and CDR2 is SASEGT. The V segment lost 5 bases and the J segment 10 bases; nucleotides outside the gene matches: 13. CDR3 DNA sequence: TGTGCCAGCAGTTTTGAGGGACAGCTAACAGTCTACACCTTC. It codes for CASSFEGQLTVYTF.

The rearrangement joins TRBV7-9 to TRBJ2-3; unclear D gene. This CDR3 is 8 amino acids long. Germline V gives CDR1 SEHNR, CDR2 FQNEAQ (reference sequence). Trimming removed 7 bases at V and 13 bases at J, with 6 bases between. The CDR3 DNA sequence: TGTGCCAGCAACACCGAGTATTTT. It is translated as CASNTEYF.

With regard to this clone: A read error may account for a junction end that differs from germline. The J gene is TRBJ2-1, the V gene TRBV6-5, with 10 bases identical to TRBD1. This CDR3 is 14 amino acids long. The germline V gene encodes CDR1 MNHEY and CDR2 SVGAGI. CDR3 bases: TGTGTCAGCTGGGTCGGACAGGGGGACAATGAGCAGTTCTTC. Translated: CVSWVGQGDNEQFF.

This chain connects TRBV19 to TRBJ2-2, with TRBD2 matching 10 bases. Per germline, CDR1 LNHDA and CDR2 SQIVND (reference sequence). The CDR3 consists of 15 residues. Trimming at V came to 7 bases and at J to 7 bases, leaving 9 bases not matched to a gene. The CDR3 DNA is TGTGCCAGTATTTCTAGCGGGGGACGCAACGGGGAGCTGTTTTTT. Its protein product is CASISSGGRNGELFF.